One T cell receptor (beta chain) is described in this entry. The antigen is unknown. TCRdb's table, derived via immunoSEQ multiplex PCR, lists solely in-frame clones and lacks some. This table holds around 90,000 clones, about 89% found once. The data stem from a study of T cell repertoires and HLA-DP antigens. Study-level findings and limits: Against both alloantigens, CD137+ clonality was similar, approximately 0.39.

There are 12 residues in the CDR3. Germline CDR1 ENHRY, CDR2 SYGVKD. V lost 5 bases and J lost 2, with 3 bases in between. The rearrangement uses TRBV10-3 and TRBJ2-2; D unclear. The sequencing input was CD4+ T cells from PBMCs. This clonotype was sampled from a man aged 50 or older in good health and CMV-seronegative. In nucleotides, the CDR3 is TGTGCCATCAGTCTCAACACCGGGGAGCTGTTTTTT. Its protein is CAISLNTGELFF.